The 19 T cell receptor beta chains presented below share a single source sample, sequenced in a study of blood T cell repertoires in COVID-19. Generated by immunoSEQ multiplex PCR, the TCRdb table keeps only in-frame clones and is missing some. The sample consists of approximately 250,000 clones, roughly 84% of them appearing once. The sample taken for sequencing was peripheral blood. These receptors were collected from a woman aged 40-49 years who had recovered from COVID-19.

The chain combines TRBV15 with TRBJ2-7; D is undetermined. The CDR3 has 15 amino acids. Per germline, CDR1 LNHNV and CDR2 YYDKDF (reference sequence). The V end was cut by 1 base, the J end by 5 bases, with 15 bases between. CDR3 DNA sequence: TGTGCCACCAGCAGAGTAGTAGCCGGGTCTGACGAGCAGTACTTC. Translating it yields CATSRVVAGSDEQYF.

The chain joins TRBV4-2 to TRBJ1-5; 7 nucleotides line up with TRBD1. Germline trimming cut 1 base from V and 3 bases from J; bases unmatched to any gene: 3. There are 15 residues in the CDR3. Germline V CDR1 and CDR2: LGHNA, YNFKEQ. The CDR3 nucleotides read TGTGCCAGCAGCCAAGGGGACAGTGACAATCAGCCCCAGCATTTT. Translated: CASSQGDSDNQPQHF.

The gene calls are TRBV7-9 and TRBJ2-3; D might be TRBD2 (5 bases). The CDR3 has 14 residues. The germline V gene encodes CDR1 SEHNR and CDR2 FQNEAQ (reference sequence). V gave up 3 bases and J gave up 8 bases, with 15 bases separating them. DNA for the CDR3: TGTGCCAGCAGCTTCACGGGGTCAACGGGTACGCAGTATTTT. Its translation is CASSFTGSTGTQYF.

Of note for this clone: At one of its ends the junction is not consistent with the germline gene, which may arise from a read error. CDR3 residues: CASGYRGGTEAFF. The CDR3 bases are TGTGCCAGCGGTTACAGGGGTGGCACTGAAGCTTTCTTT. The chain combines TRBV6-5 with TRBJ1-1; TRBD1 agrees at 7 bases. In germline, CDR1 is MNHEY, CDR2 SVGAGI. CDR3 size: 13 residues.

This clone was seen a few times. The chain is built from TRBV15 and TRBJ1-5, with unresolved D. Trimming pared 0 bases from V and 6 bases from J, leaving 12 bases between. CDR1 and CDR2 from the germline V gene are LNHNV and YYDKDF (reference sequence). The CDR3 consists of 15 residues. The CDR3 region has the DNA TGTGCCACCAGCAGAGATCGGGGAAAGGGTCAGCCCCAGCATTTT. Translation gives CATSRDRGKGQPQHF.

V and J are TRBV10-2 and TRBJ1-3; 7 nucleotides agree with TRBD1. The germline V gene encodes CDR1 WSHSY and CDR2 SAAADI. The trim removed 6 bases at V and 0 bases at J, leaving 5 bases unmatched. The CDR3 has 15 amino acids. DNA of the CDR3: TGCGCCAGCAGGGGGACAGCGTACTCTGGAAACACCATATATTTT. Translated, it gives CASRGTAYSGNTIYF.

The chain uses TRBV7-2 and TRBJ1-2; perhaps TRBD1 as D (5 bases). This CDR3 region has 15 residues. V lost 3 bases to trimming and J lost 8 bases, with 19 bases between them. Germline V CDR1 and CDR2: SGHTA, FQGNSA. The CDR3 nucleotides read TGTGCCAGCAGCTTCGCCGGGACTTTAATACGGGGCTACACCTTC. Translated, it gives CASSFAGTLIRGYTF.

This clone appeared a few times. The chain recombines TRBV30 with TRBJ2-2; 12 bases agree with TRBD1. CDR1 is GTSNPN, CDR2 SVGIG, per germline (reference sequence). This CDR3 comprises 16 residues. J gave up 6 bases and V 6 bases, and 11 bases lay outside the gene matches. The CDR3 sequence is CACPPGQGAVAGELFF. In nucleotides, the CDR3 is TGTGCCTGCCCTCCGGGACAGGGGGCCGTCGCCGGGGAGCTGTTTTTT.

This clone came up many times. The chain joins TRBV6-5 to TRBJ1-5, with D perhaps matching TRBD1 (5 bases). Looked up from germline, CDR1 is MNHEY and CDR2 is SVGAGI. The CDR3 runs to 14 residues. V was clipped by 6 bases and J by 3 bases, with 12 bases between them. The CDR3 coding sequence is TGTGCCAGCAGCCCGGGGGGTACCAATCAGCCCCAGCATTTT. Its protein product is CASSPGGTNQPQHF.

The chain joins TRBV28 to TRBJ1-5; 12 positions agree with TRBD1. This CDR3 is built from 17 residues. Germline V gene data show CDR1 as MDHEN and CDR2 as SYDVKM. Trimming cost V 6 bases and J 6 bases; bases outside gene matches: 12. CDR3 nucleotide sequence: TGTGCCAGCAGATCCGTAGTTGGGGACAGGGGGCTTCAGCCCCAGCATTTT. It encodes CASRSVVGDRGLQPQHF.

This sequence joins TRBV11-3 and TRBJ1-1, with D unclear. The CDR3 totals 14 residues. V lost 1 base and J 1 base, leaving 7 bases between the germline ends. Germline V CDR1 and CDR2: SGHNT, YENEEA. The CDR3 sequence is CASSLVRGNTEAFF. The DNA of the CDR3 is TGTGCCAGCAGCTTAGTTAGAGGGAACACTGAAGCTTTCTTT. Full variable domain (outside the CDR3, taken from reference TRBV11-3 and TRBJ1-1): EAGVVQSPRYKIIEKKQPVAFWCNPISGHNTLYWYLQNLGQGPELLIRYENEEAVDDSQLPKDRFSAERLKGVDSTLKIQPAELGDSAVYLCASSLVRGNTEAFFGQGTRLTVV.

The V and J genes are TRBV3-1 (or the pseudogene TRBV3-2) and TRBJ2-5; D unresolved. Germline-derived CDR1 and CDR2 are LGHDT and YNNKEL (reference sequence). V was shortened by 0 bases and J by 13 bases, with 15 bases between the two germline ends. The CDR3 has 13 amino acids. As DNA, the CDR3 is TGTGCCAGCAGCCAAGAAGGCCGGGTCCGGTCGTACTTC. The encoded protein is CASSQEGRVRSYF.

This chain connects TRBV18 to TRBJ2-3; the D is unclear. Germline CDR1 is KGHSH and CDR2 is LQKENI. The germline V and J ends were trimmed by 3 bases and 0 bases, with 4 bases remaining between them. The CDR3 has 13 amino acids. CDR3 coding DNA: TGTGCCAGCTCACCCCCAAGCACAGATACGCAGTATTTT. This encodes CASSPPSTDTQYF. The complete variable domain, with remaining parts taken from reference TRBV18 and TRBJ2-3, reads NAGVMQNPRHLVRRRGQEARLRCSPMKGHSHVYWYRQLPEEGLKFMVYLQKENIIDESGMPKERFSAEFPKEGPSILRIQQVVRGDSAAYFCASSPPSTDTQYFGPGTRLTVL.

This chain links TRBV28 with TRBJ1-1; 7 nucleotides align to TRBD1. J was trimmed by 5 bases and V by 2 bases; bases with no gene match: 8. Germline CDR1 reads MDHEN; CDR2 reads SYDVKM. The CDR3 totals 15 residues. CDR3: CASSLGGGARTEAFF. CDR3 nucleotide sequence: TGTGCCAGCAGTTTAGGAGGGGGCGCTCGAACTGAAGCTTTCTTT.

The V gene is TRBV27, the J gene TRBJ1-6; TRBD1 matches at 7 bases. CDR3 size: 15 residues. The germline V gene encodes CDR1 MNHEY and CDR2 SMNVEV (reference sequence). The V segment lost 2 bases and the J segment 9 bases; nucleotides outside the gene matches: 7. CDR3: CASSLRQGVGSPLHF. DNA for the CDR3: TGTGCCAGCAGTTTAAGGCAGGGGGTGGGTTCACCCCTCCACTTT.

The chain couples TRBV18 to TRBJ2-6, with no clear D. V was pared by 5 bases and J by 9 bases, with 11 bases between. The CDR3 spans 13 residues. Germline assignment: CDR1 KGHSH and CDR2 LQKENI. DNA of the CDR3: TGTGCCAGCTCAAAGAACAGTGACAACGTCCTGACTTTC. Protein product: CASSKNSDNVLTF.

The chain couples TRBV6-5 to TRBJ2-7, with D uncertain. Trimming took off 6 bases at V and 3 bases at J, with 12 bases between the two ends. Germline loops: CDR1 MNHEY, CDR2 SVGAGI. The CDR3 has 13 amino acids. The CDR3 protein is CASRADGYYEQYF. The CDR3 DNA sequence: TGTGCCAGCAGGGCAGACGGGTACTACGAGCAGTACTTC.

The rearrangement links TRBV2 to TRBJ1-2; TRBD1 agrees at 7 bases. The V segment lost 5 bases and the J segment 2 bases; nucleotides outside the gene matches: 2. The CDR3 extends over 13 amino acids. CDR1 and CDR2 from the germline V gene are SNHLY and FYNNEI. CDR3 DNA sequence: TGTGCCAGCAGTTCGGGACAGAACTATGGCTACACCTTC. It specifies CASSSGQNYGYTF.

The CDR3 region has the DNA TGTGCCAGCAAAACCGGGACAGGCGGCTACGAGCAGTACTTC. This translates into CASKTGTGGYEQYF. The chain carries TRBV28 and TRBJ2-7; 8 positions agree with TRBD1. The CDR3 covers 14 residues. Per germline, CDR1 MDHEN and CDR2 SYDVKM. V was clipped by 7 bases and J by 3 bases; unmatched bases: 8.